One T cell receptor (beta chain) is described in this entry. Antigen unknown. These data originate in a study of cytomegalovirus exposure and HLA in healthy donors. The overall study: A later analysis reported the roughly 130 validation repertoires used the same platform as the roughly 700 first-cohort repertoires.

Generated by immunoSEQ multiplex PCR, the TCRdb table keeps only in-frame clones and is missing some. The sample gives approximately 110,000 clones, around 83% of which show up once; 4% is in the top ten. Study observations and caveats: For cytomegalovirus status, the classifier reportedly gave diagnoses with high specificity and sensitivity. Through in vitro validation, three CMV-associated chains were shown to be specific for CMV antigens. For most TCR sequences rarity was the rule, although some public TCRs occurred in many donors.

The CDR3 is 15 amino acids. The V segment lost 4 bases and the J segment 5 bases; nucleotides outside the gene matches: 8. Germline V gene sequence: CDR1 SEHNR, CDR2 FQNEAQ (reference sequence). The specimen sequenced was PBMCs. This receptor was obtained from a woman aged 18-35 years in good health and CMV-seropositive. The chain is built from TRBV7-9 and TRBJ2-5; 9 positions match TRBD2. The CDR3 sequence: CASSSPGLAGETQYF. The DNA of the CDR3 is TGTGCCAGCAGCTCACCGGGACTAGCTGGGGAGACCCAGTACTTC.